The 3 T cell receptor beta chains given below trace back to one sample, sequenced in a study of blood T cells in healthy people across ages. Alongside a J-beta primer mix, a sample-barcoded 5' primer served in a second PCR lasting roughly 6 to 11 cycles. TCRdb ran MiXCR on the 5' RACE reads and lists one entry per CDR3 protein. Here the sample spans more than 800,000 distinct CDR3 sequences, 29% being singletons. The source material was blood. These receptors all stem from a woman aged 80 or older in good health.

As regards this clonotype: One base away lies a much larger clone, so this may be a sequencing read error. This chain links TRBV5-1 with TRBJ2-5; possibly TRBD1 for D (5 bases). Germline V gene data show CDR1 as SGHRS and CDR2 as YFSETQ. This CDR3 has 13 residues. V was trimmed by 1 base and J by 7 bases, leaving 11 bases between them. This CDR3 is CASSLQGVVTQYF. DNA of the CDR3: TGCGCCAGCAGCTTGCAGGGTGTGGTGACCCAGTACTTC.

The chain couples TRBV5-1 to TRBJ2-2; weak D call: TRBD2 (5 bases). Trimming took 2 bases from V and 7 from J, leaving 15 bases between them. CDR1 is SGHRS and CDR2 is YFSETQ in the germline V gene. The CDR3 loop spans 15 amino acids. CDR3 in amino acids: CASSFRSSEGGELFF. CDR3 in DNA: TGCGCCAGCAGCTTTCGCTCAAGTGAGGGCGGGGAGCTGTTTTTT. Supplemented by reference TRBV5-1 and TRBJ2-2, the full variable domain reads KAGVTQTPRYLIKTRGQQVTLSCSPISGHRSVSWYQQTPGQGLQFLFEYFSETQRNKGNFPGRFSGRQFSNSRSEMNVSTLELGDSALYLCASSFRSSEGGELFFGEGSRLTVL.

This clonotype was observed many times. The chain couples TRBV5-6 to TRBJ2-5, with TRBD1 matching 7 bases. Unmatched junction bases numbered 7, after V lost 6 bases and J lost 5 bases. The CDR3 is 13 residues long. Germline-derived CDR1 and CDR2 are SGHDT and YYEEEE. CDR3 DNA sequence: TGTGCCAGCATCAAACAGGGGTGGGAGACCCAGTACTTC. This gives the protein CASIKQGWETQYF.